This TCR beta chain was recorded in a study of cytomegalovirus exposure and HLA in healthy donors. Some clones are missing from TCRdb's copy, which holds only in-frame ones; the method was immunoSEQ multiplex PCR. The sample records about 160,000 clones, about 88% being singletons. This clone has just a few counts. The germline V and J ends were trimmed by 1 base and 10 bases, with 11 bases remaining between them. The CDR3 has 14 amino acids. Looked up from germline, CDR1 is WNHNN and CDR2 is SYGVQD (reference sequence). Sequences were obtained from PBMCs. The receptor comes from a man aged 18-30 years in good health and CMV-seronegative. V is TRBV10-1 and J is TRBJ1-6; no definite D call. The CDR3 DNA is TGCGCCAGCAGTGAGTTCACTGGAGGATCACCCCTCCACTTT. Translation: CASSEFTGGSPLHF.